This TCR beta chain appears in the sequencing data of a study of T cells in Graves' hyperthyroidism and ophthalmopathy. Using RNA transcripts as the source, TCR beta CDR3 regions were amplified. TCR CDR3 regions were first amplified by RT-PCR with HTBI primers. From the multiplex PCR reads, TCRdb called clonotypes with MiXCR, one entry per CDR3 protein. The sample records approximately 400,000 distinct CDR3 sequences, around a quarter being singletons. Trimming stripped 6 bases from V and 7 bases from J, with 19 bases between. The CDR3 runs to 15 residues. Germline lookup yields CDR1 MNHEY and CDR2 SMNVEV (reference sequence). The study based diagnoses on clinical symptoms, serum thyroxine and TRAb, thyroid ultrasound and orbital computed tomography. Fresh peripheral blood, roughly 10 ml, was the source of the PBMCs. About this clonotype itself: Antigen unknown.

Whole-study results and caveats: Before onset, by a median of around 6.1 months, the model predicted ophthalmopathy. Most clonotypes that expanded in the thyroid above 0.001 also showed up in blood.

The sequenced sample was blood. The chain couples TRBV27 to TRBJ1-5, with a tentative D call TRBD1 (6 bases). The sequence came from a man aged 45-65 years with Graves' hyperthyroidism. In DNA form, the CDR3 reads TGTGCCAGCAGCCAGGACAGCCAACGTCGGCAGCCCCAGCATTTT. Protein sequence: CASSQDSQRRQPQHF.